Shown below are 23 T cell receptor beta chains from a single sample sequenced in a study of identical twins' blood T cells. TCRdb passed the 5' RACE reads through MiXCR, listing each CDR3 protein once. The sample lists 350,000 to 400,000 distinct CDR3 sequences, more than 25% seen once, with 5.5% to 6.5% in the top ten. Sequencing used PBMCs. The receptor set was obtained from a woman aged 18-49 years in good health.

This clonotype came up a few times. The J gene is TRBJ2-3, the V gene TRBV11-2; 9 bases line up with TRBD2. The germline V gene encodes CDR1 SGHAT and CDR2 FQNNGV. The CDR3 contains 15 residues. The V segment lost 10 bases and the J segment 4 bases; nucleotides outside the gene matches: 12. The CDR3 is CATSTGLARADTQYF. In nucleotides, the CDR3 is TGTGCCACCTCAACAGGACTAGCGAGGGCAGATACGCAGTATTTT. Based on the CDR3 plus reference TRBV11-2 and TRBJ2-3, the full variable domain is EAGVAQSPRYKIIEKRQSVAFWCNPISGHATLYWYQQILGQGPKLLIQFQNNGVVDDSQLPKDRFSAERLKGVDSTLKIQPAKLEDSAVYLCATSTGLARADTQYFGPGTRLTVL.

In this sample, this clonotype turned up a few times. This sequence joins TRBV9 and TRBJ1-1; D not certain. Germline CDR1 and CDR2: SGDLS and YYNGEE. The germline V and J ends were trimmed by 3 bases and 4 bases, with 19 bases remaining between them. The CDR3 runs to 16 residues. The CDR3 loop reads CASSALSGSGFTEAFF. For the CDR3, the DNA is TGTGCCAGCAGCGCCCTTTCGGGGTCCGGATTCACTGAAGCTTTCTTT.

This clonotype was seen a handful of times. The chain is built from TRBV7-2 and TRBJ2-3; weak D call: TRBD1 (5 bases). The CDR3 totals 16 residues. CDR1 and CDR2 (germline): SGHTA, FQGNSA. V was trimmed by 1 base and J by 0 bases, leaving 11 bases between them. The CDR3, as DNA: TGTGCCAGCAGCTTAGGCGTCAGGGCTAGCACAGATACGCAGTATTTT. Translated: CASSLGVRASTDTQYF.

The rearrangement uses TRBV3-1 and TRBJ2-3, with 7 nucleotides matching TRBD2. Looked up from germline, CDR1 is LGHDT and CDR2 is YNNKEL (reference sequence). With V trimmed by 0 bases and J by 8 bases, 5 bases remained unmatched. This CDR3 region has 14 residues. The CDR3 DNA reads TGTGCCAGCAGCCAAGAATCACTAGCGTCTACGCAGTATTTT. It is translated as CASSQESLASTQYF.

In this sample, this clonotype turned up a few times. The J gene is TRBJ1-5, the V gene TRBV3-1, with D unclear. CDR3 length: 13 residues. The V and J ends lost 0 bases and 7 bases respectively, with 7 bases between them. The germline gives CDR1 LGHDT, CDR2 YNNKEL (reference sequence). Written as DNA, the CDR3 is TGTGCCAGCAGCCAAGATGAGGTACAGCCCCAGCATTTT. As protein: CASSQDEVQPQHF.

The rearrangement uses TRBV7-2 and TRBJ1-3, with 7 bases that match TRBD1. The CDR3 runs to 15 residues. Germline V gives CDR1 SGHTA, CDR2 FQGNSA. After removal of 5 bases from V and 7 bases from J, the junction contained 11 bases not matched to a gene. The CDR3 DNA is TGTGCCAGCAGCCCAGAACAGGGGAGAGTCAACACCATATATTTT. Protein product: CASSPEQGRVNTIYF.

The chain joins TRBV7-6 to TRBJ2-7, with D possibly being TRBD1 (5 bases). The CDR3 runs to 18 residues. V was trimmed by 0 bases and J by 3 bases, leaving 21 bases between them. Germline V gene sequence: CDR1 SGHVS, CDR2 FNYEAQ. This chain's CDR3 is CASSLAQNRGNGYYEQYF. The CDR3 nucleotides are TGTGCCAGCAGCTTAGCGCAAAATAGGGGAAACGGATACTACGAGCAGTACTTC.

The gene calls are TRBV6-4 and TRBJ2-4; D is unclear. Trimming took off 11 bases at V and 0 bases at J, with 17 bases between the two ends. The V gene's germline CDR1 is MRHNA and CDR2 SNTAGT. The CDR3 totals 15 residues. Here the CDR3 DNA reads TGTGCCGGTGGGGTAGGGCATTTAGCCAAAAACATTCAGTACTTC. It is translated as CAGGVGHLAKNIQYF.

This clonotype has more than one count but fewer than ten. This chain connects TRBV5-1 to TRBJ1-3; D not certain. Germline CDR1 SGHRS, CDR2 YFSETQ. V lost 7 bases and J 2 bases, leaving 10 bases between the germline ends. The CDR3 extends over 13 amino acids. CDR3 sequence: CASSTAPGNTIYF. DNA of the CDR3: TGCGCCAGCTCTACTGCCCCTGGAAACACCATATATTTT. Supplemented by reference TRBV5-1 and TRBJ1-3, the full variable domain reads KAGVTQTPRYLIKTRGQQVTLSCSPISGHRSVSWYQQTPGQGLQFLFEYFSETQRNKGNFPGRFSGRQFSNSRSEMNVSTLELGDSALYLCASSTAPGNTIYFGEGSWLTVV.

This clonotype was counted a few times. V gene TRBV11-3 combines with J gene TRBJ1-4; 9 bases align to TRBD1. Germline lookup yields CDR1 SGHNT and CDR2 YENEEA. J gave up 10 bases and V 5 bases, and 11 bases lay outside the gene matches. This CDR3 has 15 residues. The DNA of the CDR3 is TGTGCCAGCAGCCGAACAGGGGGCAAGGGTGGAAAACTGTTTTTT. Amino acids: CASSRTGGKGGKLFF.

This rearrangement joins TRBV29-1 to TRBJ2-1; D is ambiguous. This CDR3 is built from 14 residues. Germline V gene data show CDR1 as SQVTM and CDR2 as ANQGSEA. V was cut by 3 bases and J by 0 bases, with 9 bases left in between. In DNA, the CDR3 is TGCAGCGTTGATCACCAGAGCTCCTACAATGAGCAGTTCTTC. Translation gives CSVDHQSSYNEQFF.

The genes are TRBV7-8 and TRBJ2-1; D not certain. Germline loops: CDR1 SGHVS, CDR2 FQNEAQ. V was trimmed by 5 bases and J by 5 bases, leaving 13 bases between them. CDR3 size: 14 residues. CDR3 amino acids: CASSPMTRNNEQFF. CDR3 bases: TGTGCCAGCAGCCCGATGACAAGAAACAATGAGCAGTTCTTC.

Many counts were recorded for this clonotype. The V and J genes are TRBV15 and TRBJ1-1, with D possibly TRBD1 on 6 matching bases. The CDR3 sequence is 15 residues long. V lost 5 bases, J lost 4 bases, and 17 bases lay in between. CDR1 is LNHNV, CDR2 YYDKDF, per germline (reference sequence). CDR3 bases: TGTGCCACCAGCCCTCACAGGGCTCCTAGCACTGAAGCTTTCTTT. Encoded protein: CATSPHRAPSTEAFF.

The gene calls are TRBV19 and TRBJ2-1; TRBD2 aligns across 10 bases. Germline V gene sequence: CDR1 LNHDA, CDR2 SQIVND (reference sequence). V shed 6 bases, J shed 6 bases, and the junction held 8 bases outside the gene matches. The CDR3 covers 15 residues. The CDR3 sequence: CASSVSGGFGNEQFF. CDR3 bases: TGTGCCAGTAGCGTTAGCGGGGGGTTCGGCAATGAGCAGTTCTTC.

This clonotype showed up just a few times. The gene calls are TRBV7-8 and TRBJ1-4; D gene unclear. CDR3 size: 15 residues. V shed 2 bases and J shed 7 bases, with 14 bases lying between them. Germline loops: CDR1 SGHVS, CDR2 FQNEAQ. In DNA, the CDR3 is TGTGCCAGCAGCTTATCGGCTGGGTGGGGTGAAAAACTGTTTTTT. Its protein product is CASSLSAGWGEKLFF.

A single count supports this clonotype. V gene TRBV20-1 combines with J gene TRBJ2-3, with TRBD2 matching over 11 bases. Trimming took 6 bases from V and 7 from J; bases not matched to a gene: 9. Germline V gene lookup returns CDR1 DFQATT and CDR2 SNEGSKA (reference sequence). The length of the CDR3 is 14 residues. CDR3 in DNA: TGCAGTGCCTCTACTAGCGGGAGATCATATACGCAGTATTTT. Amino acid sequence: CSASTSGRSYTQYF.

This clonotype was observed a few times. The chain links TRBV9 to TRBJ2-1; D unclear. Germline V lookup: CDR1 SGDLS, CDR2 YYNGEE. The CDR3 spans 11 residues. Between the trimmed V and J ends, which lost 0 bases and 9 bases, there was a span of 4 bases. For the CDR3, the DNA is TGTGCCAGCAGCGTAGCGGGTGAGCAGTTCTTC. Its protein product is CASSVAGEQFF.

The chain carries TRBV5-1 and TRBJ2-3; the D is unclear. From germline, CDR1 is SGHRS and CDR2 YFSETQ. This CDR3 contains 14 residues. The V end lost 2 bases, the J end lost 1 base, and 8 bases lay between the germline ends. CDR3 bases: TGCGCCAGCAGCTTTGGCAGTCGCACAGATACGCAGTATTTT. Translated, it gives CASSFGSRTDTQYF.

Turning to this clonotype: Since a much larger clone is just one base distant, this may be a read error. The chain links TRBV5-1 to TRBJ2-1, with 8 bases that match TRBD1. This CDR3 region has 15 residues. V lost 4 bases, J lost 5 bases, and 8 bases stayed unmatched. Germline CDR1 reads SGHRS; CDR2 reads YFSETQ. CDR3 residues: CASSASDRDHNEQFF. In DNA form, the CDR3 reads TGCGCCAGCAGCGCCTCGGACAGGGATCACAATGAGCAGTTCTTC.

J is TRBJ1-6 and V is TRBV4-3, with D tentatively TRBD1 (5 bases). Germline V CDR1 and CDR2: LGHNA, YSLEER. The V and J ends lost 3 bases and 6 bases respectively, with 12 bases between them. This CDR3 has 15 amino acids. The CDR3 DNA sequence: TGCGCCAGCAGCCAGGAAGGGACGTCTAATTCACCCCTCCACTTT. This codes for CASSQEGTSNSPLHF.

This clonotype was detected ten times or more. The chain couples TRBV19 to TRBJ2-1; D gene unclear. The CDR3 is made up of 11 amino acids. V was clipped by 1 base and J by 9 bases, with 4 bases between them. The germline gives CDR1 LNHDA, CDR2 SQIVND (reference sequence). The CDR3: CASSIVGEQFF. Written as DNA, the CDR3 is TGTGCCAGTAGTATAGTAGGTGAGCAGTTCTTC. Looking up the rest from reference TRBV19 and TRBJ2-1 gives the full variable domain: DGGITQSPKYLFRKEGQNVTLSCEQNLNHDAMYWYRQDPGQGLRLIYYSQIVNDFQKGDIAEGYSVSREKKESFPLTVTSAQKNPTAFYLCASSIVGEQFFGPGTRLTVL.

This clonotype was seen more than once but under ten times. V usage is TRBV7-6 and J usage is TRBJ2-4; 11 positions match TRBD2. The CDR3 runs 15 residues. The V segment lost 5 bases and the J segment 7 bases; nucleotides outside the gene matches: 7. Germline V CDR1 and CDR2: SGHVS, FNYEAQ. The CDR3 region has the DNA TGTGCCAGCAGCCCTGCTAGCGGGAGGTTGAACATTCAGTACTTC. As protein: CASSPASGRLNIQYF.

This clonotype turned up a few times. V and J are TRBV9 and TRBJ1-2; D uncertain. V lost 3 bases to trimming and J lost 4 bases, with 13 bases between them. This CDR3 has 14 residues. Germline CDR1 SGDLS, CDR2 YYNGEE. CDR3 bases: TGTGCCAGCAGCGCCCAGGACGGCACCTATGGCTACACCTTC. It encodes CASSAQDGTYGYTF.